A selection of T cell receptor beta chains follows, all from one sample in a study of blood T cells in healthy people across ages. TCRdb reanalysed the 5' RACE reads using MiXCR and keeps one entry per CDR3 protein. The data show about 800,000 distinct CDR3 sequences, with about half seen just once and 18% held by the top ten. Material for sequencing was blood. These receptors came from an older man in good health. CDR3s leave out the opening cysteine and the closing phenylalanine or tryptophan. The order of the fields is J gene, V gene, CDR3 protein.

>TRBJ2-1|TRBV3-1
ASSHKLAGDYNEQF
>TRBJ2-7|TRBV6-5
ASSYTGAYEQY
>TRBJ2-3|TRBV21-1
ASSNSPDRSGTDTQY
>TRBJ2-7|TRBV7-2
ASSLAGRGVYEQY
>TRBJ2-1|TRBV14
ASSQGVALTYNEQF
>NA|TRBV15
ATSRERDRGYEQY
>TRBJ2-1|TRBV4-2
ASSQDGGAAYNEQF
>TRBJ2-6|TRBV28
ASGDRGSSGANVLT
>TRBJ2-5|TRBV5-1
ASSVLPSGETQY
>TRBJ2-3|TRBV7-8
TSSPRLAGGGTQY
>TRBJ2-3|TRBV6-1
ASPKERTQY
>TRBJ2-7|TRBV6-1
ASSPVKTGRILGEQY
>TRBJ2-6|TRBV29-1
SVGVLSGANVLT
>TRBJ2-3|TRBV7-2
ASSPGLAGGPRADTQY
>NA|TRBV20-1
SAREEAGNEQY
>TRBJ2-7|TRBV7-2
ASSLFGGDAYEQY
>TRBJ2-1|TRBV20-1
SARVVLGEKSEQF
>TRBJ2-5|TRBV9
ASSVGAGGNQETQY
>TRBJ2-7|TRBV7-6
ASSLGAPTNGYEQY
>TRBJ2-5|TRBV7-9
ASRGQGARETQY
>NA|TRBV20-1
SASSPRAVYEQY
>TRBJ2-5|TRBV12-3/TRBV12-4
ASSLGLTQGQETQY
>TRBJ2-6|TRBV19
ASSETGSGANVLT
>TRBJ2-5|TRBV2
ASSSEGQETQY
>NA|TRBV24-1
ATAAGFVGSYNEQY
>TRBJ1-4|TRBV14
ASSARDPGATNEKLF
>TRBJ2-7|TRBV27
ASRRQGAYEQY
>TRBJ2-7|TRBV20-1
SARLAGVTYEQY
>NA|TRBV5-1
ASSLPGPRAYNEQY
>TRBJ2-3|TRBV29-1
SVDGQWGTDTQY